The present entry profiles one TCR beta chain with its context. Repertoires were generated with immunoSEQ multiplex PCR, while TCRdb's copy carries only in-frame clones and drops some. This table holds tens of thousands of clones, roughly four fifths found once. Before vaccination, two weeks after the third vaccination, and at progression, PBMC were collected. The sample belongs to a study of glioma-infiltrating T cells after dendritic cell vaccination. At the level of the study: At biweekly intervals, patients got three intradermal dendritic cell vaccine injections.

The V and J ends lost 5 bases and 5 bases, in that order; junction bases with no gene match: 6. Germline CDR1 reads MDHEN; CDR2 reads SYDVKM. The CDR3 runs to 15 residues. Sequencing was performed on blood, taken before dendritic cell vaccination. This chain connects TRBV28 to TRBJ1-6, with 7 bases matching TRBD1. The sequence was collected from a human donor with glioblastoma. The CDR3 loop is CASSRRDRDNSPLHF. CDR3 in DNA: TGTGCCAGCAGTCGCCGGGACAGAGATAATTCACCCCTCCACTTT.